The 29 T cell receptor beta chains listed next were all sequenced from one sample in a study of regulatory T cells in long-lasting Graves disease. Building of the TCR beta libraries involved iRepertoire HTBI primers and Arm-PCR of CDR3 regions. One entry per CDR3 protein, called by TCRdb with MiXCR from the multiplex PCR reads. The repertoire consists of approximately 470,000 distinct CDR3 sequences, with about 16% occurring once and the leading ten covering 10% to 15%. Described time point: newly diagnosed GD, antithyroid drugs for less than 3 months. From PBMCs, RNA was extracted and then used to make the TCR library. This sample was also put to use in a study of T cells in Graves' hyperthyroidism and ophthalmopathy.

The sequencing here drew on peripheral blood mononuclear cells (PBMCs), taken at new diagnosis, from a patient treated with antithyroid drugs. The receptors here all came from a man aged 40-50 years with Graves disease.

A note on this clonotype: Its ends do not fully match the called genes, so a read error is possible. This chain links TRBV5-1 with TRBJ1-3; 9 bases agree with TRBD1. This CDR3 has 19 amino acids. CDR1 SGHRS and CDR2 YFSETQ come from the germline V gene. As DNA, the CDR3 is TGCGCCAGCAGCCTGGCGACCGGGACAGGGATCGGCTCTGGAAGCACCATATATTTT. As protein: CASSLATGTGIGSGSTIYF.

The genes are TRBV6-1 and TRBJ2-7; D not resolved. Germline CDR1 reads MNHNS; CDR2 reads SASEGT. This CDR3 contains 15 residues. V lost 6 bases and J lost 0, with 15 bases in between. The CDR3 here is CASSAQGRSSYEQYF. CDR3 coding DNA: TGTGCCAGCAGCGCTCAAGGTAGGAGCTCCTACGAGCAGTACTTC.

This clonotype was observed a few times. This sequence joins TRBV11-2 and TRBJ2-7, with a possible D match to TRBD1 (8 bases). This CDR3 is built from 16 residues. V shed 6 bases and J shed 6 bases, with 24 bases lying between them. Per the germline V gene, CDR1 is SGHAT and CDR2 is FQNNGV. CDR3 protein: CASRSSLTGEGLEQYF. CDR3 DNA: TGTGCCAGCAGATCCTCCTTGACAGGGGAGGGTCTCGAGCAGTACTTC.

This clonotype was detected ten times or more. V is TRBV20-1 and J is TRBJ2-7; 8 nucleotides agree with TRBD2. The CDR3 loop spans 13 amino acids. The V gene end was trimmed by 7 bases and the J gene end by 2 bases; junction bases not matched to a gene: 7. The germline gives CDR1 DFQATT, CDR2 SNEGSKA (reference sequence). DNA of the CDR3: TGCAGTGTCCAGAGCGGGAGAACCTACGAGCAGTACTTC. It translates to CSVQSGRTYEQYF.

There are many counts of this clonotype. The chain employs TRBV18 and TRBJ2-1; 13 nucleotides align to TRBD2. The V gene end was trimmed by 3 bases and the J gene end by 8 bases; junction bases not matched to a gene: 7. Germline V gene sequence: CDR1 KGHSH, CDR2 LQKENI. The length of the CDR3 is 16 residues. The CDR3, as DNA: TGTGCCAGCTCACCCCGGACTAGCGGGAGCAATGATGAGCAGTTCTTC. Its translation: CASSPRTSGSNDEQFF.

This clonotype occurred a few times. V is TRBV7-9 and J is TRBJ2-2; TRBD2 matches at 7 bases. The CDR3 has 14 residues. J lost 6 bases, V lost 4 bases, and 5 bases had no gene match. The germline V gene has CDR1 SEHNR and CDR2 FQNEAQ (reference sequence). CDR3 loop: CASSWTSSAGELFF. CDR3 sequence (DNA): TGTGCCAGCAGCTGGACTAGTTCGGCCGGGGAGCTGTTTTTT.

The genes are TRBV7-6 and TRBJ2-3, with a possible D match to TRBD2 (6 bases). Trimming removed 7 bases from V and 0 bases from J, with 8 bases in between. The germline CDR1 and CDR2 sequences are SGHVS and FNYEAQ. The CDR3 extends over 13 amino acids. CDR3 loop: CASTGLSTDTQYF. The CDR3 DNA reads as TGTGCCAGCACCGGACTAAGCACAGATACGCAGTATTTT. Variable domain in full (rest from reference TRBV7-6 and TRBJ2-3): GAGVSQSPRYKVTKRGQDVALRCDPISGHVSLYWYRQALGQGPEFLTYFNYEAQQDKSGLPNDRFSAERPEGSISTLTIQRTEQRDSAMYRCASTGLSTDTQYFGPGTRLTVL.

On this clonotype itself: Possible read error: a much larger clone is one base away. The rearrangement links TRBV5-6 to TRBJ1-6, with 7 bases identical to TRBD1. The V segment lost 6 bases and the J segment 6 bases; nucleotides outside the gene matches: 9. Germline V lookup: CDR1 SGHDT, CDR2 YYEEEE. The CDR3 covers 15 residues. Written as DNA, the CDR3 is TGTGCCAGCACCCAAACGGGACAGCTTAATTCACCCCTCCACTTT. Translated, it gives CASTQTGQLNSPLHF.

The chain is built from TRBV29-1 and TRBJ1-2; 7 bases line up with TRBD1. The J segment lost 5 bases and the V segment lost 1 base, leaving 10 bases of the junction unmatched. Germline V gives CDR1 SQVTM, CDR2 ANQGSEA. CDR3 size: 15 residues. CDR3 in amino acids: CSVEGGGVGLYGYTF. The CDR3 DNA reads as TGCAGCGTTGAAGGAGGGGGCGTCGGCTTGTATGGCTACACCTTC. Using reference TRBV29-1 and TRBJ1-2 for the parts outside the CDR3, the full variable domain is SAVISQKPSRDICQRGTSLTIQCQVDSQVTMMFWYRQQPGQSLTLIATANQGSEATYESGFVIDKFPISRPNLTFSTLTVSNMSPEDSSIYLCSVEGGGVGLYGYTFGSGTRLTVV.

This clonotype was counted many times. The rearrangement joins TRBV5-6 to TRBJ2-5; no definite D call. In germline, CDR1 is SGHDT, CDR2 YYEEEE. Deletions cut 1 base from V and 0 bases from J, with 10 bases between. This CDR3 has 15 residues. CDR3 sequence reads: CASSLRRLHQETQYF. The DNA of the CDR3 is TGTGCCAGCAGCTTGCGTAGGCTCCACCAAGAGACCCAGTACTTC.

This clonotype was observed many times. The gene calls are TRBV2 and TRBJ2-7; D possibly corresponds to TRBD1 (7 bases). The CDR3 is 16 residues long. CDR1 and CDR2 (germline): SNHLY, FYNNEI. Trimming left V 5 bases short and J 2 bases short, with 19 bases between. CDR3 sequence (DNA): TGTGCCAGCAGTTACCCAGGGGGACTCGGGGCCTACGAGCAGTACTTC. Translating gives CASSYPGGLGAYEQYF.

The chain has TRBV6-9 and TRBJ1-6; unclear D gene. V was trimmed by 3 bases and J by 4 bases, leaving 7 bases between them. Germline V gene lookup returns CDR1 MNHGY and CDR2 SVAAGI. CDR3 length equals 14 residues. The CDR3 nucleotides read TGTGCCAGCAGTTACTCCGCTTATAATTCACCCCTCCACTTT. Residues: CASSYSAYNSPLHF.

The chain has TRBV11-2 and TRBJ2-7; D possibly matches TRBD1 or TRBD2 (7 bases each). CDR1 is SGHAT, CDR2 FQNNGV, per germline. V was clipped by 0 bases and J by 5 bases, with 14 bases between them. This CDR3 has 15 amino acids. CDR3: CASSLEGGGWNEQYF. Here the CDR3 DNA reads TGTGCCAGCAGCTTAGAGGGAGGGGGCTGGAACGAGCAGTACTTC.

For this clonotype: A much larger clonotype is one base distant, so this may be a read error. Here the CDR3 DNA reads TGTGCCAGCAGTCACGGACTAGAGGGGTACGATGAGCAGTTCTTC. It translates to CASSHGLEGYDEQFF. V and J are TRBV6-1 and TRBJ2-1; 7 positions agree with TRBD2. V was pared by 5 bases and J by 8 bases, with 12 bases of the junction left unmatched. Germline CDR1 reads MNHNS; CDR2 reads SASEGT. The CDR3 length is 15 residues.

This clonotype has at least ten counts. The genes are TRBV2 and TRBJ2-5, with a tentative D call TRBD2 (5 bases). Germline V gene lookup returns CDR1 SNHLY and CDR2 FYNNEI. This CDR3 contains 16 residues. V gave up 7 bases and J gave up 4 bases, with 22 bases separating them. The CDR3 spells CASTSSSLGRGETQYF. The CDR3 bases are TGTGCCAGCACCAGCTCTTCACTAGGCCGCGGAGAGACCCAGTACTTC.

This clonotype appeared a few times. The J gene is TRBJ2-2, the V gene TRBV6-1; 8 bases align to TRBD1. V shed 6 bases, J shed 1 base, and the junction held 4 bases outside the gene matches. In germline, CDR1 is MNHNS, CDR2 SASEGT. There are 15 residues in the CDR3. Written as DNA, the CDR3 is TGTGCCAGCAGGGGACAGGACAAGAACACCGGGGAGCTGTTTTTT. Translation: CASRGQDKNTGELFF.

This clonotype was seen at least ten times. V gene TRBV20-1 combines with J gene TRBJ2-1; 15 bases line up with TRBD2. From germline, CDR1 is DFQATT and CDR2 SNEGSKA (reference sequence). The V and J ends lost 6 bases and 9 bases, in that order; junction bases with no gene match: 12. The CDR3 totals 16 residues. CDR3 nucleotide sequence: TGCAGTGCCTCCCAGGGACTAGCGGGAGGAGCGGGTGAGCAGTTCTTC. Residues: CSASQGLAGGAGEQFF.

This clonotype was counted many times. This chain uses TRBV3-1 with TRBJ1-1, with TRBD1 as a possible D gene (6 bases). This CDR3 has 14 residues. The germline V gene has CDR1 LGHDT and CDR2 YNNKEL (reference sequence). Trimming left V 5 bases short and J 4 bases short, with 14 bases between. The DNA for the CDR3 is TGTGCCAGCAGCGTAAAGACAGGTGGCACTGAAGCTTTCTTT. It specifies CASSVKTGGTEAFF.

This clonotype was found many times. The chain recombines TRBV10-2 with TRBJ2-1; possibly TRBD1 for D (6 bases). The CDR3 runs 14 residues. V lost 7 bases, J lost 9 bases, and 19 bases lay in between. CDR1 is WSHSY, CDR2 SAAADI, per germline. CDR3 sequence reads: CASTLTERGGEQFF. CDR3 nucleotide sequence: TGCGCCAGCACCTTGACAGAGCGAGGGGGTGAGCAGTTCTTC.

This clonotype was seen a handful of times. The chain has TRBV18 and TRBJ1-5; possibly TRBD1 for D (6 bases). The germline V gene has CDR1 KGHSH and CDR2 LQKENI. V gave up 2 bases and J gave up 5 bases, with 7 bases separating them. The CDR3 is 13 residues long. Written as DNA, the CDR3 is TGTGCCAGCTCACCAAACAGGGATCAGCCCCAGCATTTT. This translates into CASSPNRDQPQHF.

This clonotype came up many times. This sequence joins TRBV28 and TRBJ2-2; 7 nucleotides agree with TRBD1. The CDR3 runs 12 residues. The junction had 0 bases not matched to a gene; V was cut back by 11 bases and J by 0 bases. Germline CDR1 is MDHEN and CDR2 is SYDVKM. The CDR3 is CAGQANTGELFF. In DNA form, the CDR3 reads TGTGCCGGACAGGCGAACACCGGGGAGCTGTTTTTT.

This clonotype was seen only a few times. J is TRBJ2-3 and V is TRBV10-3, with D perhaps matching TRBD2 (5 bases). The CDR3 sequence is 13 residues long. The V and J ends lost 5 bases and 4 bases respectively, with 10 bases between them. CDR1 is ENHRY and CDR2 is SYGVKD in the germline V gene. CDR3 loop: CAISSEGPDTQYF. As DNA, the CDR3 is TGTGCCATCAGTTCTGAGGGTCCAGATACGCAGTATTTT.

V and J are TRBV5-4 and TRBJ1-2; no reliable D call. Germline lookup yields CDR1 SGHNT and CDR2 YYREEE (reference sequence). Trimming left V 3 bases short and J 3 bases short, with 15 bases between. There are 15 residues in the CDR3. CDR3 nucleotides: TGTGCCAGCAGCTCATCCCTCGGACGGGACTATGGCTACACCTTC. It translates to CASSSSLGRDYGYTF.

This clonotype has ten or more counts. The chain carries TRBV7-9 and TRBJ2-3; 12 bases align to TRBD1. V trimming: 5 bases; J trimming: 6 bases; junction bases outside the gene matches: 6. CDR1 and CDR2 (germline): SEHNR, FQNEAQ (reference sequence). The CDR3 is 15 residues long. CDR3 in amino acids: CASSPGTGGMDTQYF. The CDR3 DNA sequence: TGTGCCAGCAGCCCGGGGACAGGGGGCATGGATACGCAGTATTTT.

V and J are TRBV7-2 and TRBJ2-7, with D possibly being TRBD1 or TRBD2 (5 bases each). The CDR3 is made up of 14 amino acids. Germline loops: CDR1 SGHTA, CDR2 FQGNSA. Trimming left V 1 base short and J 5 bases short, with 12 bases between. CDR3: CASSLDLWDDEQYF. CDR3 sequence (DNA): TGTGCCAGCAGCTTAGATTTATGGGACGACGAGCAGTACTTC. The variable domain in full, completed from reference TRBV7-2 and TRBJ2-7, reads GAGVSQSPSNKVTEKGKDVELRCDPISGHTALYWYRQSLGQGLEFLIYFQGNSAPDKSGLPSDRFSAERTGGSVSTLTIQRTQQEDSAVYLCASSLDLWDDEQYFGPGTRLTVT.

This clonotype was seen many times. The genes are TRBV20-1 and TRBJ2-1; 10 bases are shared with TRBD2. Per germline, CDR1 DFQATT and CDR2 SNEGSKA (reference sequence). The J segment lost 0 bases and the V segment lost 3 bases, leaving 11 bases of the junction unmatched. The CDR3 spans 18 residues. CDR3 nucleotide sequence: TGCAGTGCTAGCGTGTCTAGCGGGAGCCACTACTCCTACAATGAGCAGTTCTTC. This sequence encodes CSASVSSGSHYSYNEQFF.

There are many counts of this clonotype. The chain combines TRBV3-1 with TRBJ2-1, with TRBD1 as a possible D gene (6 bases). Germline assignment: CDR1 LGHDT and CDR2 YNNKEL (reference sequence). V dropped 3 bases and J dropped 8 bases, with 20 bases sitting between them. This CDR3 is 16 amino acids long. The chain's CDR3 is CASSHEWWQGFDEQFF. The CDR3 nucleotides are TGTGCCAGCAGCCATGAGTGGTGGCAGGGGTTCGATGAGCAGTTCTTC.

The chain links TRBV29-1 to TRBJ1-1; D call uncertain. Germline V gene lookup returns CDR1 SQVTM and CDR2 ANQGSEA. V was trimmed by 5 bases and J by 2 bases, leaving 9 bases between them. The CDR3 is made up of 12 amino acids. The CDR3 nucleotides are TGCAGCGTTAAACCGTTTAACACTGAAGCTTTCTTT. Translated, it gives CSVKPFNTEAFF.

Comment on this clonotype: One base away lies a much larger clone, so this may be a sequencing read error. The CDR3 region is CASSLGASGRLYEQFF. The CDR3 region has the DNA TGTGCCAGCAGCTTAGGGGCTAGCGGGAGGCTCTACGAGCAGTTCTTC. V and J are TRBV11-3 and TRBJ2-1, with TRBD2 identical over 11 bases. After removal of 1 base from V and 10 bases from J, the junction contained 9 bases not matched to a gene. This CDR3 is 16 amino acids long. In germline, CDR1 is SGHNT, CDR2 YENEEA.